The source of this T cell receptor beta chain is a study of blood T cells in healthy people across ages. PCR was performed a second time for roughly 7 to 12 cycles using a sample-barcoded 5' primer and a J-beta primer mix. Every individual sample yielded 2.5 million or more paired-end reads (each containing CDR3). One entry per CDR3 protein results from TCRdb running MiXCR on the 5' RACE reads. This table holds roughly 1,300,000 distinct CDR3 sequences, roughly 60% found once. The CDR3 contains 15 residues. The sequencing input was blood. The source is a man aged 18 to 30 in good health. The J gene is TRBJ2-7, the V gene TRBV21-1; TRBD1 is taken as the D call from the table, unchecked against the DNA. TRBV21-1 is an annotated pseudogene. The CDR3 DNA follows: TGTGCCAGGATAGACCCGGGACAGCAATCCTACGAGCAGTACTTC. It specifies CARIDPGQQSYEQYF.